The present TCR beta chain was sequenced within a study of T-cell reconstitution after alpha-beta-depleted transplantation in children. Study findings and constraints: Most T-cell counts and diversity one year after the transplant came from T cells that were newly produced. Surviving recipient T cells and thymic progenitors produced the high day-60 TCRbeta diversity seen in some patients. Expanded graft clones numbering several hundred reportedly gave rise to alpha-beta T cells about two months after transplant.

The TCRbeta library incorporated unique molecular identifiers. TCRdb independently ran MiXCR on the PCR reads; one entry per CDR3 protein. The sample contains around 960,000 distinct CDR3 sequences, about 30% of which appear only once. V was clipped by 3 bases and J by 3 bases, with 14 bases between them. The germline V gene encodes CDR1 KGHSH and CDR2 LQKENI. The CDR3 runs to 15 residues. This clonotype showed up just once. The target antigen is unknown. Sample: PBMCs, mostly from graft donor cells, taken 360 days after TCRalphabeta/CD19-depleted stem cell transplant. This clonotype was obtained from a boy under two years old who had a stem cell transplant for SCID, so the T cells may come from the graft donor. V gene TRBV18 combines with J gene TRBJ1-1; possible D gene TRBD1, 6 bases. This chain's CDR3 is CASSPGTPGHTEAFF. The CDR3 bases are TGTGCCAGCTCACCTGGGACACCCGGCCACACTGAAGCTTTCTTT.